The sequence of this T cell receptor (beta chain) was determined in a study of long-term antiretroviral therapy in people with HIV. Study results and limitations: Although diversity increased after ART, it remained lower than in transplant donor controls.

An immunoSEQ assay, version v3.0, was performed at survey level. TCRdb's copy holds only in-frame clones and misses some; the assay was immunoSEQ multiplex PCR. The sample yields fewer than 30,000 clones, around 80% seen once. The CDR3 is 14 residues long. Germline V gene lookup returns CDR1 MDHEN and CDR2 SYDVKM. V was clipped by 6 bases and J by 2 bases, with 10 bases between them. This clone appeared a single time. As yet, its antigen is unknown. Per donor, a minimum of one pre-ART and a minimum of two post-ART PBMC samples were available. The sample consisted of unsorted PBMCs, taken 2.7 to 2.9 years after starting antiretroviral therapy. The sequence came from a man aged 25 to 40 with HIV. The rearrangement joins TRBV28 to TRBJ2-2, with D perhaps matching TRBD1 or TRBD2 (5 bases each). The CDR3 spells CASRPGSNTGELFF. The CDR3 nucleotides read TGTGCCAGCAGGCCAGGGAGTAACACCGGGGAGCTGTTTTTT.